Each of the 5 T cell receptor beta chains below was sequenced from the same sample in a study of blood T cell repertoires in COVID-19. The method was immunoSEQ multiplex PCR; TCRdb's version includes in-frame clones alone and lacks a portion of them. Of around 200,000 clones detected, 75% to 90% appear once; the ten largest clones hold 1.1%. Sequencing input: peripheral blood. The source of these receptors is a man aged 25 to 40 with acute or convalescent COVID-19.

With respect to this clone: A read error may produce the germline difference seen at one junction end. The rearrangement uses TRBV2 and TRBJ2-2, with D possibly TRBD1 on 6 matching bases. Germline assignment: CDR1 SNHLY and CDR2 FYNNEI. There are 14 residues in the CDR3. CDR3 sequence reads: CASREGQTTGELFF. The CDR3, as DNA: TGTGCCAGCAGGGAAGGACAGACCACCGGGGAGCTGTTTTTT.

The chain carries TRBV7-9 and TRBJ1-2; no clear D. The V end lost 7 bases, the J end lost 2 bases, and 17 bases lay between the germline ends. The CDR3 runs to 15 residues. Germline V CDR1 and CDR2: SEHNR, FQNEAQ (reference sequence). CDR3 protein: CASKPPPGKNYGYTF. CDR3 coding DNA: TGTGCCAGCAAGCCGCCCCCGGGGAAAAACTATGGCTACACCTTC.

The rearrangement links TRBV24-1 to TRBJ2-2; TRBD2 aligns across 11 bases. Germline values: CDR1 KGHDR, CDR2 SFDVKD. The CDR3 spans 19 residues. Germline trimming cut 4 bases from V and 2 bases from J; bases unmatched to any gene: 11. The CDR3 DNA follows: TGTGCCACCAGTGACGGACTAGCGGGTTATTGGGCCAACACCGGGGAGCTGTTTTTT. It translates to CATSDGLAGYWANTGELFF.

V gene TRBV11-2 combines with J gene TRBJ1-5; D is undetermined. The CDR3 sequence is 14 residues long. CDR1 and CDR2 (germline): SGHAT, FQNNGV. V was cut by 0 bases and J by 10 bases, with 13 bases left in between. The CDR3 nucleotides are TGTGCCAGCAGCTTAGATCTCCGGGGTACTCCCCAGCATTTT. Its protein is CASSLDLRGTPQHF.

This chain joins TRBV27 and TRBJ1-1; a weak D match, TRBD1 (6 bases). The CDR3 covers 14 residues. Trimming pared 8 bases from V and 3 bases from J, leaving 16 bases between. The germline gives CDR1 MNHEY, CDR2 SMNVEV (reference sequence). CDR3 bases: TGTGCCAGCGTATCGACAGGTTTTTACACTGAAGCTTTCTTT. Translated, it gives CASVSTGFYTEAFF.